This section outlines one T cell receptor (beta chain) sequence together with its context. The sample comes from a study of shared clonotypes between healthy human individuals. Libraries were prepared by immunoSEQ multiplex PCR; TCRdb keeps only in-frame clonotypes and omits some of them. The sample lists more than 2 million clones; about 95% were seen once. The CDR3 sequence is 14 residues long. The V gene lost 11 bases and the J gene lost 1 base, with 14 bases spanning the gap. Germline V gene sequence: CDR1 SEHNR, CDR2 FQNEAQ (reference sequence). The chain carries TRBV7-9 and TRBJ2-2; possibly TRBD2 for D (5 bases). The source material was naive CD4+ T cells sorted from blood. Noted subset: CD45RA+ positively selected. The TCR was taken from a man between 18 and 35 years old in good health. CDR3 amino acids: CAPRSGENTGELFF. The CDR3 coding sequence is TGTGCCCCCAGGTCCGGGGAGAACACCGGGGAGCTGTTTTTT.